This TCR beta chain originates from a study of blood T cell repertoires in COVID-19. Background on the study: In each case, the material was cDNA or gDNA derived from T cells, B-cell-depleted T cells, or PBMCs.

Authors' analysis steps: The assay estimated nucleated cells by amplifying reference gene primers. The method was immunoSEQ multiplex PCR; TCRdb's version includes in-frame clones alone and lacks a portion of them. V and J calls plus clone size are reproduced from that table; the DNA served to infer D and trimming. The top ten clones hold about 4% of a sample with under 250,000 clones, roughly 81% of them seen once. The CDR3 covers 16 residues. J was trimmed by 3 bases and V by 0 bases; bases with no gene match: 5. Germline CDR1 SGDLS, CDR2 YYNGEE. Sequencing was performed on peripheral blood. This TCR was sampled from a man in his forties or fifties with acute or convalescent COVID-19. The rearrangement links TRBV9 to TRBJ1-4; 7 nucleotides line up with TRBD1. The CDR3 region is CASSVAPQGANEKLFF. DNA for the CDR3: TGTGCCAGCAGCGTAGCTCCCCAGGGGGCTAATGAAAAACTGTTTTTT.